The present T cell receptor (beta chain) was sequenced within a study of cytomegalovirus exposure and HLA in healthy donors. With 8 bases clipped from V and 7 bases from J, the junction kept 9 bases outside the gene matches. This CDR3 is 13 amino acids long. CDR1 and CDR2 (germline): MNHEY, SVGAGI. Primers included in the PCR were 60 Vbeta and 13 Jbeta primers. Clones were sequenced by immunoSEQ multiplex PCR, and TCRdb holds only the in-frame ones, with some missing. The table has over 120,000 clones, over 65% seen once. The V and J genes are TRBV6-5 and TRBJ1-2; 8 bases match TRBD1. The specimen sequenced was PBMCs. This receptor was taken from a female donor in good health and CMV-seronegative. CDR3 in amino acids: CASRSGRGRGYTF. The CDR3 DNA reads as TGTGCCAGCCGCTCTGGCAGGGGGCGTGGCTACACCTTC.